The 11 T cell receptor beta chains presented below share a single source sample, sequenced in a study of post-analysis software for immune sequencing data. Regarding the study as a whole: Four or five TRBV segments, TRBV5-6, TRBV5-1 and TRBV20-1 among them, were found more frequent in patients than controls.

No antigens are known for them. Unique-molecular-identifier-tagged TCR beta cDNA libraries were used. MiXCR, applied by TCRdb to the PCR reads, yields one record per CDR3 protein. The sample consists of 430,000 or so distinct CDR3 sequences, roughly 38% of them appearing once. Sequencing was done on a sample of blood. The receptors stem from a girl aged 2 to 9 with multiple sclerosis.

The rearrangement joins TRBV9 to TRBJ1-5; D not resolved. The CDR3 loop spans 13 amino acids. V lost 2 bases to trimming and J lost 5 bases, with 8 bases between them. From germline, CDR1 is SGDLS and CDR2 YYNGEE. The CDR3 is CASSVSDYQPQHF. CDR3 DNA: TGTGCCAGCAGCGTCAGCGATTATCAGCCCCAGCATTTT.

The chain links TRBV11-2 to TRBJ1-2; no reliable D call. Trimming removed 1 base at V and 10 bases at J, with 10 bases between. This CDR3 has 12 residues. Germline loops: CDR1 SGHAT, CDR2 FQNNGV. The CDR3 DNA follows: TGTGCCAGCAGCTTAGTGAGGGAGGACTACACCTTC. Amino acid sequence: CASSLVREDYTF.

This CDR3 reads CASSLSYPGTDSYEQYF. DNA of the CDR3: TGTGCCAGCAGCTTATCATATCCGGGGACAGACTCCTACGAGCAGTACTTC. The chain couples TRBV7-4 to TRBJ2-7; 7 nucleotides align to TRBD1. With 2 bases clipped from V and 0 bases from J, the junction kept 10 bases outside the gene matches. Germline loops: CDR1 SGHVT, CDR2 SQSDAQ. The CDR3 length is 17 residues.

This clonotype was observed many times. V and J are TRBV7-6 and TRBJ2-1, with TRBD2 matching over 12 bases. Germline V gene sequence: CDR1 SGHVS, CDR2 FNYEAQ. The trim removed 1 base at V and 4 bases at J, leaving 8 bases unmatched. There are 18 residues in the CDR3. CDR3 residues: CASSLVPASGGGYNEQFF. Written as DNA, the CDR3 is TGTGCCAGCAGCTTAGTTCCGGCTAGCGGGGGGGGTTACAATGAGCAGTTCTTC.

The rearrangement links TRBV3-1 to TRBJ2-5; 10 positions match TRBD2. The V gene's germline CDR1 is LGHDT and CDR2 YNNKEL (reference sequence). Trimming at V came to 7 bases and at J to 5 bases, leaving 13 bases not matched to a gene. CDR3 length: 16 residues. Written as DNA, the CDR3 is TGTGCCAGCAATCCCTCTAGCGGGGGCCCCTATGAGACCCAGTACTTC. This gives the protein CASNPSSGGPYETQYF.

The chain is built from TRBV28 and TRBJ2-4; no definite D call. V shed 2 bases and J shed 6 bases, with 11 bases lying between them. CDR1 is MDHEN, CDR2 SYDVKM, per germline. CDR3 length: 14 residues. CDR3 DNA: TGTGCCAGCAGTTTAGGTGTCAGACTAAACATTCAGTACTTC. This sequence encodes CASSLGVRLNIQYF.

This chain connects TRBV28 to TRBJ1-2, with a possible D match to TRBD1 (6 bases). Germline values: CDR1 MDHEN, CDR2 SYDVKM. The CDR3 covers 15 residues. The germline V and J ends were trimmed by 10 bases and 7 bases, with 25 bases remaining between them. CDR3: CATRRRGELWFGYTF. DNA for the CDR3: TGTGCCACCAGGCGAAGGGGGGAACTATGGTTTGGCTACACCTTC.

The chain combines TRBV12-3 or TRBV12-4 with TRBJ2-1; 8 bases match TRBD2. The trim removed 6 bases at V and 8 bases at J, leaving 12 bases unmatched. CDR3 length: 15 residues. Here the CDR3 reads CASRPGGGEGDEQFF. The CDR3 coding sequence is TGTGCCAGCAGGCCGGGGGGGGGCGAAGGCGATGAGCAGTTCTTC.

This clonotype occurred once. The chain joins TRBV13 to TRBJ2-7; 10 nucleotides align to TRBD2. Germline V CDR1 and CDR2: PRHDT, FYEKMQ (reference sequence). V lost 5 bases to trimming and J lost 2 bases; unmatched junction nucleotides: 9. The CDR3 covers 16 residues. CDR3 nucleotide sequence: TGTGCCAGCAGCCCGTTAGCGGGAGGACTCGCCTACGAGCAGTACTTC. This codes for CASSPLAGGLAYEQYF.

This clonotype was counted between two and nine times. This chain joins TRBV10-3 and TRBJ2-3, with 9 positions matching TRBD1. This CDR3 comprises 15 residues. Germline values: CDR1 ENHRY, CDR2 SYGVKD. J lost 3 bases, V lost 4 bases, and 5 bases had no gene match. CDR3 sequence (DNA): TGTGCCATCAGTGCCCGGGACAGGGTTACAGATACGCAGTATTTT. This codes for CAISARDRVTDTQYF.

This chain uses TRBV7-8 with TRBJ2-1, with TRBD2 matching over 9 bases. The length of the CDR3 is 16 residues. V lost 4 bases, J lost 2 bases, and 6 bases stayed unmatched. Germline lookup yields CDR1 SGHVS and CDR2 FQNEAQ. The CDR3 protein is CASSSQREVTYNEQFF. Here the CDR3 DNA reads TGTGCCAGCAGCTCTCAGCGGGAGGTAACCTACAATGAGCAGTTCTTC.